The rows below give T cell receptor beta chains drawn from one sample of a study of cytomegalovirus exposure and HLA in healthy donors. Profiled with immunoSEQ multiplex PCR; TCRdb holds only in-frame clones, not every one. Here the sample spans fewer than 200,000 clones, roughly 80% being singletons. Material for sequencing was PBMCs. These receptors were obtained from a woman between 18 and 30 years old in good health and CMV-seronegative. The CDR3 runs from the conserved cysteine through the conserved F or W.

J | V | CDR3
TRBJ2-7 | TRBV28 | CASSLPGLVVYEQYF
TRBJ1-1 | TRBV21-1 | CASSIWNGTPGKDTEAFF
TRBJ1-2 | TRBV11-3 | CASSSSEVYGYTF
TRBJ1-1 | TRBV10-3 | CAISESGHQNTEAFF
TRBJ2-2 | TRBV12-5 | CASARDFPTGELFF
TRBJ2-3 | TRBV2 | CASSVGGDTQYF
TRBJ2-2 | TRBV27 | CASSPWGTGVGGELFF
TRBJ2-7 | TRBV13 | CASSLTGESLYEQYF
TRBJ2-4 | TRBV4-3 | CASSQDATALAKNIQYF
TRBJ2-3 | TRBV5-1 | CASSLARTSSTDTQYF
TRBJ2-7 | TRBV19 | CASSIMAGDYEQYF
TRBJ1-5 | TRBV7-8 | CASRTGRGNSNQPQHF
TRBJ2-1 | TRBV27 | CASSLAGGINEQFF
TRBJ2-1 | TRBV7-2 | CASSPTGPFYNEQFF
TRBJ2-3 | TRBV5-1 | CASSLERRKATDTQYF
TRBJ2-7 | TRBV2 | CASSGTGTEQYF
TRBJ1-2 | TRBV18 | CASSPSENYGYTF
TRBJ2-3 | TRBV10-2 | CASSLHRGDTQYF
TRBJ2-7 | TRBV28 | CASSGGAGLSYEQYF
TRBJ1-3 | TRBV9 | CASSVSRSDLNF
TRBJ2-1 | TRBV18 | CASSPPILGGNEQFF
TRBJ2-7 | TRBV7-6 | CASSLGASGSGEQYF
TRBJ2-7 | TRBV10-3 | CAISPYDNYEQYF
TRBJ2-3 | TRBV5-1 | CASAGAVRTDTQYF
TRBJ2-7 | TRBV9 | CASSEGGRGLPYEQYF
TRBJ2-1 | TRBV19 | CASSTQGGDYSEQFF
TRBJ2-3 | TRBV6-1 | CASSARPSGGDTQYF
TRBJ1-2 | TRBV9 | CASSDGQSQHGYTF
TRBJ1-1 | TRBV9 | CASSGRGLNTEAFF
NA | TRBV2 | CASQKEGGTYEQYF
TRBJ1-2 | TRBV19 | CASSDQTGVNYGYTF
TRBJ1-6 | TRBV5-1 | CASSPTVGTANSPLHF
TRBJ2-3 | TRBV7-9 | CASSLSTDTQYF
NA | TRBV4-3 | CASSQSQGSYEQYF
TRBJ2-7 | TRBV29-1 | CSVEVGGRYEQYF
TRBJ1-2 | TRBV25-1 | CASSEWGEDASGYTF
TRBJ2-7 | TRBV21-1 | CASSLRDREMDEQYF
TRBJ2-7 | TRBV28 | CASSFFGGSYEQYF
TRBJ1-1 | TRBV11-2 | CASSSIQGALGTEAFF
TRBJ1-3 | TRBV28 | CASSPDSSGNTIYF
TRBJ1-4 | TRBV29-1 | CSAGQTTNEKLFF
TRBJ2-2 | TRBV5-4 | CASSLGGRVNTGELFF
TRBJ2-5 | TRBV5-1 | CASSVGQGAETQYF
TRBJ2-7 | TRBV5-6 | CASSLATRSSYEQYF
TRBJ2-7 | TRBV5-1 | CATQLGPGSYEQYF
TRBJ2-3 | TRBV11-2 | CASSRTSRDTQYF
TRBJ1-1 | TRBV7-9 | CASITDRYSTEAFF
TRBJ2-7 | TRBV27 | CASSTHGITYEQYF
TRBJ2-1 | TRBV7-9 | CASSPAAGGEQFF
TRBJ2-5 | TRBV27 | CASSLLGLAGASETQYF
TRBJ1-3 | TRBV13 | CASSTGQFTGNTIYF
TRBJ1-2 | TRBV14 | CASSHLRQLNYGYTF
TRBJ1-1 | TRBV27 | CASSPDRGRLAFF
TRBJ2-1 | TRBV7-2 | CASSANRNEQFF
TRBJ1-1 | TRBV28 | CASSLQNTGGNF
TRBJ1-4 | TRBV29-1 | CSVGVGGGLFF
TRBJ2-2 | TRBV7-9 | CASSLIDSTTGELFF